These 17 T cell receptor beta chains were sequenced from one sample in a study of identical twins. TCRdb redid the calling of the 5' RACE reads with MiXCR, one entry per CDR3 protein. Here the sample spans roughly 700,000 distinct CDR3 sequences, roughly 8% being singletons. The same sample was also studied in work on yellow fever vaccine responses in identical twins.

Sequencing input: PBMCs. All receptors derive from a woman younger than 30 in good health.

This clonotype was counted ten times or more. The chain is built from TRBV25-1 and TRBJ2-1; D assignment may be TRBD1 or TRBD2 (5 bases each). From germline, CDR1 is MGHDK and CDR2 SYGVNS. CDR3 length: 13 residues. V lost 4 bases to trimming and J lost 9 bases, with 13 bases between them. CDR3 nucleotide sequence: TGTGCCAGCAGTGTAGTAGGTGGGGGTGAGCAGTTCTTC. Protein sequence: CASSVVGGGEQFF. Using reference TRBV25-1 and TRBJ2-1 for the parts outside the CDR3, the full variable domain is EADIYQTPRYLVIGTGKKITLECSQTMGHDKMYWYQQDPGMELHLIHYSYGVNSTEKGDLSSESTVSRIRTEHFPLTLESARPSHTSQYLCASSVVGGGEQFFGPGTRLTVL.

This clonotype was found a few times. Written as DNA, the CDR3 is TGTGCCATCGGCCAGGGGGGCTCCGGGGAGCTGTTTTTT. Its protein product is CAIGQGGSGELFF. The chain recombines TRBV10-3 with TRBJ2-2, with D perhaps TRBD1 (7 bases). The germline V gene encodes CDR1 ENHRY and CDR2 SYGVKD. This CDR3 contains 13 residues. With 8 bases removed from V and 6 bases from J, the gap between germline ends came to 13 bases.

This chain joins TRBV18 and TRBJ2-3; maybe TRBD1 (5 bases). V lost 3 bases, J lost 3 bases, and 13 bases lay in between. CDR1 is KGHSH and CDR2 is LQKENI in the germline V gene. This CDR3 has 15 residues. The CDR3 region has the DNA TGTGCCAGCTCACCGGCCGTAGCAGGGACAGATACGCAGTATTTT. This encodes CASSPAVAGTDTQYF.

This clonotype was recorded many times. The chain employs TRBV12-3 or TRBV12-4 and TRBJ2-1; either TRBD1 or TRBD2 may supply D (5 bases each). Trimming removed 3 bases at V and 7 bases at J, with 16 bases between. The CDR3 has 15 residues. CDR3 nucleotide sequence: TGTGCCAGCAGTTTCGACTTAGCGCCAGGGAATGAGCAGTTCTTC. Translation gives CASSFDLAPGNEQFF.

There are a few counts of this clonotype. V is TRBV12-3 or TRBV12-4 and J is TRBJ2-1; D not resolved. Trimming cost V 6 bases and J 9 bases, with 9 bases left between them. This CDR3 contains 11 residues. The CDR3 bases are TGTGCCAGCAGCCGGACGGGTGAGCAGTTCTTC. Protein sequence: CASSRTGEQFF.

This clonotype has ten or more counts. The V call is TRBV7-2, the J call TRBJ2-1; D not certain. CDR1 is SGHTA, CDR2 FQGNSA, per germline. The V gene lost 1 base and the J gene lost 6 bases, with 13 bases spanning the gap. The CDR3 consists of 15 residues. The CDR3 loop is CASSLDWGPGNEQFF. The CDR3, as DNA: TGTGCCAGCAGCTTAGATTGGGGTCCGGGCAATGAGCAGTTCTTC.

This clonotype occurred a few times. The chain uses TRBV12-3 or TRBV12-4 and TRBJ2-5; possibly TRBD2 for D (5 bases). The ends were cut back, 1 base at V and 0 bases at J, with 12 bases in the middle. This CDR3 comprises 16 residues. Written as DNA, the CDR3 is TGTGCCAGCAGTTTAGGAGGTGGCGGGTACCAAGAGACCCAGTACTTC. Translating gives CASSLGGGGYQETQYF.

This clonotype turned up a few times. This chain links TRBV28 with TRBJ1-6; 7 positions agree with TRBD1. V lost 6 bases and J lost 6; bases outside the gene matches: 8. The germline V gene encodes CDR1 MDHEN and CDR2 SYDVKM. The CDR3 sequence is 15 residues long. The CDR3 nucleotides are TGTGCCAGCAGCCCGCCGGACAGGATTAATTCACCCCTCCACTTT. This codes for CASSPPDRINSPLHF.

In nucleotides, the CDR3 is TGTGCCAGCAGCCCGGGCCAACTAGCGGGGAGCACAGATACGCAGTATTTT. This sequence encodes CASSPGQLAGSTDTQYF. The chain combines TRBV2 with TRBJ2-3; 10 nucleotides match TRBD2. V gave up 6 bases and J gave up 0 bases; unmatched junction bases: 9. Germline V gene lookup returns CDR1 SNHLY and CDR2 FYNNEI. The CDR3 has 17 residues.

This clonotype was recorded at least ten times. This chain uses TRBV12-3 or TRBV12-4 with TRBJ2-5, with D perhaps assigned TRBD1 or TRBD2 (5 bases each). V was clipped by 4 bases and J by 6 bases, with 15 bases between them. This CDR3 comprises 14 residues. In DNA form, the CDR3 reads TGTGCCAGCAGTTCCTGGGACCGAATAAAGACCCAGTACTTC. Translated: CASSSWDRIKTQYF.

This clonotype was counted many times. The V gene is TRBV5-1, the J gene TRBJ2-7; 8 bases are a match to TRBD1. Unmatched junction bases numbered 6, after V lost 0 bases and J lost 4 bases. The CDR3 extends over 15 amino acids. The germline CDR1 and CDR2 sequences are SGHRS and YFSETQ. The CDR3 loop is CASSLVTGATYEQYF. DNA of the CDR3: TGCGCCAGCAGCTTGGTGACAGGGGCAACGTACGAGCAGTACTTC.

The rearrangement links TRBV20-1 to TRBJ2-7, with TRBD2 identical over 9 bases. Germline V gene sequence: CDR1 DFQATT, CDR2 SNEGSKA (reference sequence). The CDR3 has 15 amino acids. The V segment lost 0 bases and the J segment 4 bases; nucleotides outside the gene matches: 7. This CDR3 is CSARDSRGGLYEQYF. The CDR3 bases are TGCAGTGCTAGAGATTCGCGGGGGGGCCTTTACGAGCAGTACTTC.

The chain recombines TRBV29-1 with TRBJ2-2; D is ambiguous. This CDR3 has 14 amino acids. Per germline, CDR1 SQVTM and CDR2 ANQGSEA. Trimming shortened V by 8 bases and J by 2 bases, and 15 bases separated the two germline ends. In DNA form, the CDR3 reads TGCAGCTCCGCAGTAGGACCTAACACCGGGGAGCTGTTTTTT. This encodes CSSAVGPNTGELFF.

The chain combines TRBV20-1 with TRBJ2-1, with D possibly matching TRBD1 (5 bases). Trimming took off 6 bases at V and 6 bases at J, with 15 bases between the two ends. This CDR3 has 13 residues. CDR1 and CDR2 from the germline V gene are DFQATT and SNEGSKA (reference sequence). The CDR3 DNA is TGCAGTGCGGACAAGTTAGTGGGCAATGAGCAGTTCTTC. It is translated as CSADKLVGNEQFF.

The table lists this clonotype with many counts. The V and J genes are TRBV12-3 or TRBV12-4 and TRBJ1-1; 9 bases agree with TRBD1. The CDR3 has 14 residues. Trimming cost V 5 bases and J 4 bases; bases outside gene matches: 5. The CDR3 reads CASSGDREATEAFF. CDR3 sequence (DNA): TGTGCCAGCAGTGGGGACAGGGAGGCCACTGAAGCTTTCTTT.

The table lists this clonotype with many counts. The rearrangement joins TRBV3-1 to TRBJ2-7; D possibly corresponds to TRBD2 (6 bases). CDR1 is LGHDT, CDR2 YNNKEL, per germline (reference sequence). The CDR3 runs 14 residues. Deletions cut 6 bases from V and 3 bases from J, with 15 bases between. As DNA, the CDR3 is TGTGCCAGCAGTCACCGTAGCGGTCTCTACGAGCAGTACTTC. It is translated as CASSHRSGLYEQYF.

In DNA, the CDR3 is TGTGCCACCAGTGGTACGGGAGGGGGAACTCCAGAGACCCAGTACTTC. It translates to CATSGTGGGTPETQYF. This chain uses TRBV24-1 with TRBJ2-5; 8 bases line up with TRBD2. Germline V gene sequence: CDR1 KGHDR, CDR2 SFDVKD. Unmatched junction bases numbered 11, after V lost 5 bases and J lost 4 bases. This CDR3 region has 16 residues.